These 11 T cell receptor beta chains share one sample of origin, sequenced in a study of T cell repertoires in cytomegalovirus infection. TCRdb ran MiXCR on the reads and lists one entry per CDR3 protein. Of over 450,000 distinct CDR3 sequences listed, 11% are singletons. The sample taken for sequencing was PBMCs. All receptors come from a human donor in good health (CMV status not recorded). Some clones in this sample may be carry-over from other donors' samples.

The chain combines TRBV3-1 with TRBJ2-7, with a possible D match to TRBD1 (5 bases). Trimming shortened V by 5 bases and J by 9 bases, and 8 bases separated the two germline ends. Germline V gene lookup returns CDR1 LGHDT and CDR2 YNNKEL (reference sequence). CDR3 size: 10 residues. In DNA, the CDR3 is TGTGCCAGCAGCGGACAAAGGCAGTACTTC. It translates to CASSGQRQYF.

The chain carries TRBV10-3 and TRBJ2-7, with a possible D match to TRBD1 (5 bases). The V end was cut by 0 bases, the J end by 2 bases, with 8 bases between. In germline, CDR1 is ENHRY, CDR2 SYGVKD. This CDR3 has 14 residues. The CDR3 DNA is TGTGCCATCAGTGAGTCCGACAGAACCTACGAGCAGTACTTC. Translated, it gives CAISESDRTYEQYF.

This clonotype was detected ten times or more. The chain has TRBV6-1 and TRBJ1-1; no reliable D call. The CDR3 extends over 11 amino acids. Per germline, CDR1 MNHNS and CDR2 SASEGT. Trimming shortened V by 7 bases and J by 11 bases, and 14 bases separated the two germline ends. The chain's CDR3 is CASITSVEAFF. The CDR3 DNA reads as TGTGCCAGCATCACAAGCGTGGAGGCTTTCTTT.

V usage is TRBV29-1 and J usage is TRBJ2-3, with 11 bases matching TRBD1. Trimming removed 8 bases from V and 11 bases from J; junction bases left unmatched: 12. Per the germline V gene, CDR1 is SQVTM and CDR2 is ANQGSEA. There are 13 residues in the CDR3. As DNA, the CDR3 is TGCAGCATCAAGGGACAGGGGGGTGTGGGGCAGTATTTT. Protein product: CSIKGQGGVGQYF.

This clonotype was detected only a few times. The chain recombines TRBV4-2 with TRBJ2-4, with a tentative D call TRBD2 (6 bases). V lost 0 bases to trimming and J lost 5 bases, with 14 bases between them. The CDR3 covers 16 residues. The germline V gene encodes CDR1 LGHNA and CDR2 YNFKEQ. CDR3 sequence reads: CASSQDLARGENIQYF. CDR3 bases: TGTGCCAGCAGCCAAGATCTAGCGCGCGGAGAAAACATTCAGTACTTC.

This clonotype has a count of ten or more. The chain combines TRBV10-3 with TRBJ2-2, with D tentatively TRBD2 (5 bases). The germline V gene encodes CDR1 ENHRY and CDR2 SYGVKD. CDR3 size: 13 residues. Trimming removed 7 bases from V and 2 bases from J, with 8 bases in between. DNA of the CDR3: TGTGCCATCAAGAGGGAAAACACCGGGGAGCTGTTTTTT. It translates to CAIKRENTGELFF.

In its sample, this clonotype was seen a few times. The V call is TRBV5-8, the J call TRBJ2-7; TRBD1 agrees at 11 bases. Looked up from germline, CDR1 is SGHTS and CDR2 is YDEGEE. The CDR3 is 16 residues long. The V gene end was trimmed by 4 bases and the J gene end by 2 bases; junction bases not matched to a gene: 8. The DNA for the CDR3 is TGTGCCAGCAGCCCCTCGGGACAGGGGGGAACCTACGAGCAGTACTTC. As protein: CASSPSGQGGTYEQYF. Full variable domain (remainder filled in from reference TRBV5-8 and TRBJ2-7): EAGVTQSPTHLIKTRGQQATLRCSPISGHTSVYWYQQALGLGLQFLLWYDEGEERNRGNFPPRFSGRQFPNYSSELNVNALELEDSALYLCASSPSGQGGTYEQYFGPGTRLTVT.

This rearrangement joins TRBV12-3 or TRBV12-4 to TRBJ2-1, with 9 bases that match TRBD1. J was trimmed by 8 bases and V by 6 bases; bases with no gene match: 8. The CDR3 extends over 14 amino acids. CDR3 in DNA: TGTGCCAGCAGCCCCGGGACAGGGAAGTATGAGCAGTTCTTC. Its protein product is CASSPGTGKYEQFF.

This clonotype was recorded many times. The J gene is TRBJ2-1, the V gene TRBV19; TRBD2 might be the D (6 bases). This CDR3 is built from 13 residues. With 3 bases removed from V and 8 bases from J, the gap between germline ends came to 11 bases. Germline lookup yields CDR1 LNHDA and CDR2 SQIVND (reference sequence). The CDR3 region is CASSMNREDEQFF. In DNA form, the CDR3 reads TGTGCCAGTAGTATGAATAGGGAGGATGAGCAGTTCTTC.

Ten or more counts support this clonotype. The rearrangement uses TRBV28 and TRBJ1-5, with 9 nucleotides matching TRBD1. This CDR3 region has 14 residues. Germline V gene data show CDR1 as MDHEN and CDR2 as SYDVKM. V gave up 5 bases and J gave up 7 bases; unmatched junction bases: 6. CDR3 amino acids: CASSEDRGSQPQHF. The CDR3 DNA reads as TGTGCCAGCAGTGAGGACAGGGGTAGCCAGCCCCAGCATTTT.

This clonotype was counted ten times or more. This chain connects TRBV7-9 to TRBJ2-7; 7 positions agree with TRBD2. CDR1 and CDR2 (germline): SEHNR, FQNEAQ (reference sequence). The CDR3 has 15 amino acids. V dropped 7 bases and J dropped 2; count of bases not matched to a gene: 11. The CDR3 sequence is CASTSNKAGTYEQYF. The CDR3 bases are TGTGCCAGCACCTCAAACAAAGCGGGAACCTACGAGCAGTACTTC.